A single TCR beta chain is shown here with its context. This CDR3 comprises 13 residues. The germline V gene encodes CDR1 PRHDT and CDR2 FYEKMQ (reference sequence). V was cut by 3 bases and J by 2 bases, with 7 bases left in between. This sample was included in a study of Ad26.COV2.S vaccination and SARS-CoV-2 variants. Looking at the study overall: Ad26.COV2.S given intramuscularly, once or twice 56 days apart.

Treatment defined: about 20 received Ad26.COV2.S at low or high dose, single or two shots; several received placebo; per-sample allocation not given. Sampling was performed 63 days after the first vaccine or placebo injection. Boston provided a donor who was an adult aged 18-55 years. Assay used: immunoSEQ multiplex PCR; TCRdb lists only in-frame clones, some missing. The sample consists of 400,000 to 450,000 clones, roughly 91% of them appearing once. The chain links TRBV13 to TRBJ1-2, with D maybe TRBD1 (5 bases). The receptor's source is a person between 18 and 65 years old who received the Ad26.COV2.S COVID-19 vaccine or a placebo. The specimen comprised peripheral blood, sampled in a trial of Ad26.COV2.S vaccine versus placebo. The CDR3 bases are TGTGCCAGCAGCTTGTCAGGGAACTATGGCTACACCTTC. As protein: CASSLSGNYGYTF.